The 15 T cell receptor beta chains in this list originate from one sample, sequenced in a study of blood T cells in healthy people across ages. A second PCR, run for 7 to 11 cycles, used a sample-barcoded 5' primer plus a J-beta primer mix. TCRdb independently ran MiXCR on the 5' RACE reads; one entry per CDR3 protein. The profile shows about 930,000 distinct CDR3 sequences, almost 30% of them singletons. The sample was also linked to a second study, of T cells of mothers and their children.

The sample comprised blood. These receptors came from a woman aged 40 to 49 in good health.

The CDR3 DNA reads as TGTGCCAGCAGTTTTGGAGGGACAGCTGACACTGAAGCTTTCTTT. This encodes CASSFGGTADTEAFF. The rearrangement joins TRBV12-3 or TRBV12-4 to TRBJ1-1; the match to TRBD1 covers 7 bases. With V trimmed by 3 bases and J by 3 bases, 7 bases remained unmatched. The CDR3 covers 15 residues.

This clonotype was picked up a small number of times. The V gene is TRBV29-1, the J gene TRBJ2-5; no clear D gene. There are 10 residues in the CDR3. Trimming pared 4 bases from V and 4 bases from J, leaving 4 bases between. Germline V CDR1 and CDR2: SQVTM, ANQGSEA. The CDR3 region has the DNA TGCAGCGTTGCGGGAGAGACCCAGTACTTC. It translates to CSVAGETQYF.

This clonotype was counted only a few times. The V and J genes are TRBV20-1 and TRBJ1-2; TRBD1 matches at 7 bases. Germline lookup yields CDR1 DFQATT and CDR2 SNEGSKA (reference sequence). The junction had 9 bases not matched to a gene; V was cut back by 0 bases and J by 8 bases. CDR3 length equals 14 residues. The CDR3, as DNA: TGCAGTGCTAGAGAGGGGGAGGGGGCGAGCGGCTACACCTTC. Protein: CSAREGEGASGYTF.

This rearrangement joins TRBV7-3 to TRBJ2-1; no clear D. Trimming removed 3 bases at V and 9 bases at J, with 18 bases between. CDR1 is SGHTA, CDR2 FQGTGA, per germline. The CDR3 runs to 15 residues. CDR3 nucleotide sequence: TGTGCCAGCAGCTTGACCCTCAAAGATATCGGTGAGCAGTTCTTC. This translates into CASSLTLKDIGEQFF.

This clonotype was seen many times. CDR3 sequence (DNA): TGTGCCAGCAGTTACACCGGGACATTGGGCAATGAGCAGTTCTTC. Protein sequence: CASSYTGTLGNEQFF. The genes are TRBV6-5 and TRBJ2-1; perhaps TRBD1 as D (6 bases). The germline gives CDR1 MNHEY, CDR2 SVGAGI. The CDR3 spans 15 residues. The V gene lost 2 bases and the J gene lost 6 bases, with 14 bases spanning the gap.

Details on this clonotype: A much larger clone is a single base away; this may be a read error. This chain uses TRBV20-1 with TRBJ2-7, with 7 bases identical to TRBD1. Germline CDR1 DFQATT, CDR2 SNEGSKA (reference sequence). Trimming removed 6 bases from V and 7 bases from J; junction bases left unmatched: 15. The CDR3 has 14 amino acids. The CDR3 DNA follows: TGCAGTGCCTTCTTCCCGGGACAGAGCAATGAGCAGTACTTC. It encodes CSAFFPGQSNEQYF.

The chain links TRBV7-8 to TRBJ2-5, with no clear D. The length of the CDR3 is 14 residues. Deletions cut 1 base from V and 6 bases from J, with 12 bases between. From germline, CDR1 is SGHVS and CDR2 FQNEAQ. CDR3 in amino acids: CASSLESGRKTQYF. The CDR3 DNA sequence: TGTGCCAGCAGCTTAGAATCGGGCCGGAAGACCCAGTACTTC.

This chain uses TRBV2 with TRBJ2-4, with D possibly being TRBD1 or TRBD2 (5 bases each). Trimming removed 1 base from V and 0 bases from J, with 13 bases in between. CDR1 and CDR2 (germline): SNHLY, FYNNEI. The CDR3 sequence is 17 residues long. For the CDR3, the DNA is TGTGCCAGCAGTGAAGGGGGGACGGATCTAGCCAAAAACATTCAGTACTTC. Amino acids: CASSEGGTDLAKNIQYF. Supplemented by reference TRBV2 and TRBJ2-4, the full variable domain reads EPEVTQTPSHQVTQMGQEVILRCVPISNHLYFYWYRQILGQKVEFLVSFYNNEISEKSEIFDDQFSVERPDGSNFTLKIRSTKLEDSAMYFCASSEGGTDLAKNIQYFGAGTRLSVL.

Notes on this clonotype: Mismatch with germline at one junction end may stem from a read error. The chain joins TRBV7-9 to TRBJ1-6; D gene unclear. CDR3 length equals 15 residues. Germline loops: CDR1 SEHNR, CDR2 FQNEAQ (reference sequence). The CDR3 sequence: CTSSSLGSYNSPLHF. In nucleotides, the CDR3 is TGTACCAGCAGCTCCCTCGGTTCCTATAATTCACCCCTCCACTTT.

This chain joins TRBV4-1 and TRBJ1-5; 12 nucleotides agree with TRBD1. This CDR3 comprises 17 residues. V lost 1 base to trimming and J lost 7 bases; unmatched junction nucleotides: 8. Germline CDR1 MGHRA, CDR2 YSYEKL. CDR3 bases: TGCGCCAGCAGCCAAGGTTTTCCCGGGACAGGGGGCCAGCCCCAGCATTTT. It translates to CASSQGFPGTGGQPQHF.

Many counts were recorded for this clonotype. The gene calls are TRBV29-1 and TRBJ1-5; 8 nucleotides match TRBD1. Germline values: CDR1 SQVTM, CDR2 ANQGSEA. This CDR3 comprises 12 residues. The ends lost 7 bases at V and 10 bases at J; junction bases unmatched: 9. The CDR3: CSASGQGGPQHF. CDR3 nucleotides: TGCAGCGCCTCTGGACAGGGAGGACCCCAGCATTTT.

The rearrangement uses TRBV7-9 and TRBJ2-5; D may be TRBD2 (5 bases). Trimming took off 0 bases at V and 5 bases at J, with 10 bases between the two ends. CDR3 length: 14 residues. Germline V gives CDR1 SEHNR, CDR2 FQNEAQ (reference sequence). The CDR3 nucleotides read TGTGCCAGCAGCTTAGCCACCCGAGGGGAGACCCAGTACTTC. This encodes CASSLATRGETQYF.

This clonotype was observed at least ten times. This chain uses TRBV20-1 with TRBJ2-3; TRBD2 aligns across 14 bases. Germline CDR1 and CDR2: DFQATT and SNEGSKA (reference sequence). The CDR3 is 17 amino acids. V shed 0 bases and J 6 bases; nucleotides not matched to a gene: 8. In DNA, the CDR3 is TGCAGTGCTAGAGATAGGAGACTAGCGGGGGGGACCGATACGCAGTATTTT. Translated: CSARDRRLAGGTDTQYF.

This clonotype has at least ten counts. V gene TRBV7-8 combines with J gene TRBJ2-1; D gene uncertain. Germline assignment: CDR1 SGHVS and CDR2 FQNEAQ. The V end was cut by 5 bases, the J end by 5 bases, with 13 bases between. This CDR3 contains 14 residues. As DNA, the CDR3 is TGTGCCAGCAGCGCCCGTCTGTTGGACAATGAGCAGTTCTTC. This translates into CASSARLLDNEQFF.

This chain uses TRBV4-3 with TRBJ2-1, with TRBD1 matching 7 bases. Germline CDR1 LGHNA, CDR2 YSLEER. The CDR3 is made up of 17 amino acids. Losses at the gene ends were 0 bases for V and 4 bases for J; bases not matched to a gene: 9. Here the CDR3 reads CASSQEAYRGQYNEQFF. CDR3 DNA: TGCGCCAGCAGCCAAGAAGCGTACAGGGGACAATACAATGAGCAGTTCTTC.